This TCR beta chain was sequenced during a study of HIV-infected patients and healthy controls. General study findings and limits: Around twelve weeks of therapy was arguably too brief to observe immune reconstitution in treated samples. HIV+ repertoires were severely depleted of MAIT alpha-chain CDR3s, unlike healthy controls.

This clonotype was seen ten or more times. Its antigen is unknown. The CDR3 length is 16 residues. The germline gives CDR1 SGDLS, CDR2 YYNGEE. J was trimmed by 7 bases and V by 3 bases; bases with no gene match: 11. Roughly three months, about 14 weeks, into antiretroviral therapy, follow-up blood was collected. The repertoire came from unfractionated whole blood and reflected all unsorted peripheral T cells. Reverse transcription used about 500 ng RNA and constant-region primers for alpha and beta. Each of the alpha and beta chains got its own library through chain-specific third strand synthesis with indices. The library had 12-nucleotide molecular identifiers formed by two random hexamers joined together. TCRdb used MiXCR to reprocess the 5' RACE reads, holding one entry per CDR3 protein. The sample records about 10,000 distinct CDR3 sequences, 6% being singletons.

This TCR derives from an adult with HIV infection. The donor label of this sample is uncertain. Sequenced here: blood, sampled during antiretroviral therapy. V is TRBV9 and J is TRBJ1-2; 11 bases fit TRBD1. CDR3 coding DNA: TGTGCCAGCAGCGCTAAAGGACAGGGGGCGGGTCTTGGCTACACCTTC. Translated, it gives CASSAKGQGAGLGYTF.